This note documents a single TCR beta chain sequence. No cognate antigen has been identified for it. Base-call qualities are not available, and no considerably larger clone is one nucleotide away. Reading the germline V gene (reference sequence) gives CDR1 SEHNR and CDR2 FQNEAQ. V and J lose 4 bases and 2 bases, and a span of 4 bases separates them. Its CDR3 holds 12 amino acids, cysteine through phenylalanine. CDR3 DNA only is kept here, 36 bases in frame from base 1. Collaborating institutions collected whole blood in K2EDTA tubes following their own protocols. Collaborator samples were shipped for TCRbeta analysis as frozen whole blood, isolated PBMCs, or DNA extracted from either sample type. TCRbeta CDR3 regions were amplified from genomic DNA by means of the immunoSEQ Assay, a bias-controlled multiplex PCR. On the authors' methods: The number of nucleated cells in each sample was estimated from the amplification of reference gene primers within the assay. Sequence reads were collapsed and filtered to measure the absolute abundance of every unique TCRbeta CDR3 rearrangement. For each sample, productive Simpson clonality was calculated as the square root of Simpson's diversity index across productive rearrangements. As stored in TCRdb, this immuneACCESS dataset retains in-frame rearrangements with V and J assigned. A fraction of the clones does not appear; measured against another copy, unresolved V genes explain less than half of the discrepancy, and the remainder lacks a known reason. The DNA was the basis for D and trimming; V, J and clone size are from that table. In this sample the table shows over 200,000 clones, 88% of which occur a single time. Less than 3.5% of the sample rests with the top ten.

The data stem from a study of blood T cell repertoires in COVID-19 (dated by TCRdb to about 2020). Notes on the research overall: Samples from collaborators originated in the United States, Italy and Spain and spanned both the acute and convalescent phases of COVID-19. Nearly every sample came with metadata listing a de-identified subject ID, COVID-19 status, age in years and sex. Where available, HLA class I and class II types were obtained from metadata supplied by the sample provider rather than from assay-based typing. The samples were drawn from two sources: the first 160 participants of the ongoing ImmuneRACE study, and 950 to 1,500 subjects contributed by 6 global collaborators. A freely available public database, intended as a resource for researchers studying the immune response to SARS-CoV-2, is where the repertoires were released. The prospective study material was composed of cDNA or gDNA derived from T cells, B-cell-depleted T cells, or PBMCs. Subjects who had been exposed to COVID-19, were actively infected with it, or had recovered from it provided the deeply sampled blood TCRbeta repertoires that made up the dataset.

Broad study findings and their caveats: The amount of clinical and demographic metadata varied by source and participant and was provided uncurated.

Recombination linked TRBV7-9 to TRBJ2-3; the D gene cannot be resolved reliably. The sequenced material came from peripheral blood. This sequence originates from a woman aged 55-70 years with acute or convalescent COVID-19. The DNA sequence follows: TGTGCCAGCAGCTCCTACACAGATACGCAGTATTTT. It encodes CASSSYTDTQYF.